The T cell receptor (beta chain) under discussion was sequenced for a study of graft-versus-host responses after intestinal transplantation. Some clones are missing from TCRdb's copy, which holds only in-frame ones; the method was immunoSEQ multiplex PCR. The table includes about 110,000 clones, just under 95% detected once. Germline lookup yields CDR1 LNHDA and CDR2 SQIVND (reference sequence). Trimming removed 8 bases from V and 5 bases from J, with 10 bases in between. The CDR3 covers 12 residues. Of note for this clone: Its antigen is undetermined.

This chain links TRBV19 with TRBJ2-1; perhaps TRBD1 as D (5 bases). Sequencing was performed on unstimulated CD8+ T cells sorted from spleen or lymph node cells, taken before transplant. The clonotype originates from a human donor who was the organ donor for an intestinal transplant. The CDR3 reads CASSQGNNEQFF. CDR3 DNA sequence: TGTGCCAGTTCCCAGGGAAACAATGAGCAGTTCTTC.